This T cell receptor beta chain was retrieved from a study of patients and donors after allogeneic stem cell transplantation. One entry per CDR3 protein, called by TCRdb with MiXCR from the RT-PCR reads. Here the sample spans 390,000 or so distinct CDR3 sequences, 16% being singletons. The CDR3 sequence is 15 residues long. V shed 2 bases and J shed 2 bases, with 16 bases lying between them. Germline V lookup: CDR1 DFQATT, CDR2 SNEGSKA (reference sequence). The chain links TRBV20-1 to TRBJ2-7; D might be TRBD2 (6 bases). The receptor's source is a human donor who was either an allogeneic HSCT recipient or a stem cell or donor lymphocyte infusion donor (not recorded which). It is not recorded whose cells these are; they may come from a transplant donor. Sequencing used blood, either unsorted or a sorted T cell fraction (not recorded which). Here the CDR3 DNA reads TGCAGTGCTAGAAATAAAAAGGCGGGACCCTACGAGCAGTACTTC. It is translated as CSARNKKAGPYEQYF.